The clone carrying this T cell receptor (beta chain) was seen only a few times. Antigen: not known. Constant-segment primers were used for 5'RACE, and the resulting TCR alpha and TCR beta cDNA libraries carried sample barcodes and UMIs. One entry per CDR3 protein results from TCRdb running MiXCR on the 5' RACE reads. This sample has about 280,000 distinct CDR3 sequences; approximately 8% occur once, and the top ten carry around a fifth. The junction had 3 bases not matched to a gene; V was cut back by 2 bases and J by 3 bases. CDR1 is DFQATT, CDR2 SNEGSKA, per germline (reference sequence). This CDR3 contains 14 residues. This sample stems from a study of T-cell memory formation after mild COVID-19. Findings and limits, study-wide: That cross-reactive memory joined was suggested by some responding clones appearing in pre-infection memory. Shrinking CD4+ clones were chiefly CM and EM; CD8+ ones were chiefly EMRA.

The chain joins TRBV20-1 to TRBJ2-1, with 8 positions matching TRBD2. Sequencing was performed on PBMCs or a T cell subset sorted from them (not recorded which). This receptor was obtained from a man aged 18 to 35 who had mild COVID-19 (a few samples of this study predate the infection). Cell type and time point are not known. The CDR3 loop reads CSARLAGRYNEQFF. In nucleotides, the CDR3 is TGCAGTGCTAGACTAGCGGGTCGCTACAATGAGCAGTTCTTC.